Each of the 8 T cell receptor beta chains below was sequenced from the same sample in a study of T cell repertoires in cytomegalovirus infection. TCRdb itself ran the reads through MiXCR, one entry per CDR3 protein. Among nearly 450,000 distinct CDR3 sequences listed, 25% to 40% were seen once. The sample taken for sequencing was PBMCs. Every receptor here comes from a human donor in good health (CMV status not recorded). Some clones in this sample may be carry-over from other donors' samples.

J is TRBJ1-2 and V is TRBV7-9; D is uncertain. The CDR3 runs to 13 residues. The V end was cut by 0 bases, the J end by 4 bases, with 6 bases between. CDR1 is SEHNR and CDR2 is FQNEAQ in the germline V gene (reference sequence). The CDR3 here is CASSLASFYGYTF. The CDR3 bases are TGTGCCAGCAGCTTAGCGAGTTTCTATGGCTACACCTTC.

The V gene is TRBV2, the J gene TRBJ2-5; either TRBD1 or TRBD2 may fit D (5 bases each). This CDR3 comprises 18 residues. V was cut by 4 bases and J by 0 bases, with 21 bases left in between. The germline CDR1 and CDR2 sequences are SNHLY and FYNNEI. The CDR3 sequence: CASSGPRDGARYQETQYF. The CDR3 nucleotides are TGTGCCAGCAGTGGCCCTAGGGACGGAGCAAGGTACCAAGAGACCCAGTACTTC.

V usage is TRBV6-5 and J usage is TRBJ2-2; 7 bases map to TRBD1. This CDR3 region has 15 residues. The ends lost 2 bases at V and 4 bases at J; junction bases unmatched: 4. Germline CDR1 and CDR2: MNHEY and SVGAGI. The CDR3 loop is CASSYEGAVTGELFF. CDR3 DNA: TGTGCCAGCAGTTACGAGGGGGCGGTCACCGGGGAGCTGTTTTTT.

The chain's CDR3 is CSAGRGSSYEQYF. CDR3 sequence (DNA): TGCAGTGCGGGACGGGGGTCCTCCTACGAGCAGTACTTC. This sequence joins TRBV20-1 and TRBJ2-7; the D gene is possibly TRBD2 (6 bases). The CDR3 is made up of 13 amino acids. V dropped 6 bases and J dropped 0 bases, with 12 bases sitting between them. Germline loops: CDR1 DFQATT, CDR2 SNEGSKA (reference sequence).

This clonotype was observed a few times. The rearrangement links TRBV19 to TRBJ2-2; tentative D call: TRBD1 (5 bases). V was pared by 4 bases and J by 3 bases, with 9 bases between. The germline V gene has CDR1 LNHDA and CDR2 SQIVND (reference sequence). This CDR3 is built from 14 residues. CDR3 sequence reads: CASSTKTDTGELFF. CDR3 DNA sequence: TGTGCCAGTAGTACAAAGACAGACACCGGGGAGCTGTTTTTT.

Of note for this clonotype: Germline is not matched at one junction end, which may reflect a read error. The chain employs TRBV4-1 and TRBJ2-5; 7 nucleotides match TRBD1. Germline CDR1 reads MGHRA; CDR2 reads YSYEKL. The CDR3 is made up of 16 amino acids. In DNA, the CDR3 is TGCGCCAGCAGCCAGCCGGGACAGAGACTCCAAGAGACCCAGTGCTTC. It codes for CASSQPGQRLQETQCF.

This clonotype was detected only a few times. The chain has TRBV7-9 and TRBJ2-5; 7 bases are shared with TRBD2. The germline V gene encodes CDR1 SEHNR and CDR2 FQNEAQ (reference sequence). The CDR3 length is 16 residues. Trimming removed 4 bases from V and 5 bases from J; junction bases left unmatched: 13. The CDR3 is CASSSRGTTLRETQYF. CDR3 bases: TGTGCCAGCAGCTCCCGGGGGACTACCCTTCGGGAGACCCAGTACTTC.

The rearrangement joins TRBV28 to TRBJ2-7; 10 positions match TRBD2. From germline, CDR1 is MDHEN and CDR2 SYDVKM. CDR3 length: 15 amino acids. V shed 2 bases and J 4 bases; nucleotides not matched to a gene: 5. The CDR3 reads CASSLSGGGLYEQYF. In DNA form, the CDR3 reads TGTGCCAGCAGTTTAAGCGGGGGGGGATTATACGAGCAGTACTTC.